This T cell receptor beta chain originates from a study of cytomegalovirus exposure and HLA in healthy donors. PCR amplification relied on 60 Vbeta primers (plus 13 Jbeta primers). As processed by the authors: Per a later analysis, the number of unique TCR beta chains was some 82 million, of which roughly 10 million were shared. TCRdb's table, derived via immunoSEQ multiplex PCR, lists solely in-frame clones and lacks some. The DNA gave D and trimming, while V, J and clone size come from that table. Altogether some 180,000 clones are present, roughly four fifths being singletons, with the ten largest covering 2.9%. Despite likely unrecorded immune exposures, the donors were nominally healthy at the time of sampling. Germline assignment: CDR1 MNHEY and CDR2 SVGAGI. The CDR3 has 13 amino acids.

Sample: PBMCs. This chain joins TRBV6-5 and TRBJ2-5; 7 nucleotides line up with TRBD1. The tail of the sequence fits TRBJ2-7 better, so the J call may be wrong. The clonotype was recovered from a male donor in good health and CMV-seronegative. CDR3 region: CASRGQWRSEQYF. CDR3 nucleotide sequence: TGTGCCAGCAGGGGACAGTGGAGATCCGAGCAGTACTTC.